The rows below give T cell receptor beta chains drawn from one sample of a study of T cell responses to AZD1222 COVID-19 vaccine. Profiling relied on immunoSEQ multiplex PCR, and the TCRdb table lists in-frame clones only, not all of them. The sample consists of about 120,000 clones, 75% to 95% of them appearing once. The sequencing here drew on peripheral blood, taken 28 days after the second dose of the MenACWY control vaccine. The source is an adult who received the MenACWY meningococcal vaccine as a control. The CDR3 runs from the conserved cysteine through the conserved F or W. The order of the fields is V gene, CDR3 protein.

V: TRBV7-2; CDR3: CASSLYGGPYNEQFF
V: TRBV6-4; CDR3: CASRQGATGELFF
V: TRBV6-5; CDR3: CASRGVSGANVLTF
V: TRBV6-2/TRBV6-3; CDR3: CASSYSGQLYQPQHF
V: TRBV12-3/TRBV12-4; CDR3: CASSFGGTGELFF
V: TRBV30; CDR3: CAWSPPGQGAKSYQPQHF
V: TRBV11-2; CDR3: CASSAQPGLAGGGEQYF
V: TRBV6-4; CDR3: CASSDSGVGTDTQYF
V: TRBV4-1; CDR3: CASSQGTANTEAFF
V: TRBV10-3; CDR3: CAISESSGGSSGNTIYF
V: TRBV12-3/TRBV12-4; CDR3: CASSRGSYNEQFF
V: TRBV6-4; CDR3: CASSEGSGGENEQFF
V: TRBV28; CDR3: CASSFGGLTEAFF
V: TRBV29-1; CDR3: CSVGYGNEQFF
V: TRBV21-1; CDR3: CASSNAWGTDTYNEQFF
V: TRBV7-8; CDR3: CASSGGHEGSYEQYF
V: TRBV7-2; CDR3: CASSLSAVGNQPQHF
V: TRBV27; CDR3: CASSTFPGQPQHF
V: TRBV6-5; CDR3: CASTPTVNTEAFF
V: TRBV12-3/TRBV12-4; CDR3: CASSFSGQGFQHF
V: TRBV7-2; CDR3: CASSLWTSGGSKGGETQYF
V: TRBV5-6; CDR3: CASRTTSGRANIQYF
V: TRBV3-1/TRBV3-2; CDR3: CASSHRGSGANVLTF
V: TRBV2; CDR3: CASSEIGLAGADTQYF
V: TRBV18; CDR3: CASSPPLLAGAGGEQFF
V: TRBV28; CDR3: CASRPGTWNTGELFF
V: TRBV15; CDR3: CATSRVWTGPNEQFF
V: TRBV19; CDR3: CASSFLSSGANVLTF
V: TRBV3-1/TRBV3-2; CDR3: CASSPGTGTGLEMAQFF
V: TRBV6-6; CDR3: CASSYSDRVGRYF
V: TRBV19; CDR3: CASSIGRGNVQYF
V: TRBV6-6; CDR3: CASSPGVETQYF
V: TRBV5-1; CDR3: CASSRAGEEQYF
V: TRBV4-1; CDR3: CASSQIGLAGDPTDTQYF
V: TRBV6-6; CDR3: CASSPGTSGSGHNEQFF
V: TRBV7-9; CDR3: CASSVQEVGYEQFF
V: TRBV12-3/TRBV12-4; CDR3: CASSLVRGEAFF
V: TRBV10-3; CDR3: CAISESGPGTYEQYF
V: TRBV6-6; CDR3: CASSYSGTGVQPQHF
V: TRBV2; CDR3: CASSTGMMGQPQHF
V: TRBV6-5; CDR3: CASSYSGTGRYEQYF
V: TRBV27; CDR3: CASRDRLDYGYTF
V: TRBV29-1; CDR3: CSVEEGQDLPSTDTQYF
V: TRBV11-3; CDR3: CASSPRGQRGGPDEQFF
V: TRBV7-8; CDR3: CASSPPVGDRFSYNSPLHF
V: TRBV7-7; CDR3: CASSMGLSYEQYF
V: TRBV18; CDR3: CASSPPGLAGGSTYNEQFF
V: TRBV5-1; CDR3: CASPSSGSQRGNEQYF
V: TRBV6-5; CDR3: CASSYPRGGENSPLHF
V: TRBV25-1; CDR3: CASSEITGGSDKNIQYF
V: TRBV14; CDR3: CASSQDRRGYGYTF
V: TRBV18; CDR3: CASSGAFQETQYF
V: TRBV4-3; CDR3: CASSRYGTSGVNNEQFF
V: TRBV15; CDR3: CATSRGQLNTEAFF
V: TRBV29-1; CDR3: CSVEDPGHAYEQYF
V: TRBV28; CDR3: CASSFEVSGNTIYF